This T cell receptor (beta chain) was recorded in a study of T cell responses to AZD1222 COVID-19 vaccine. Produced via immunoSEQ multiplex PCR; TCRdb's table is partial and in-frame only. The sample lists 73,000 or so clones; about 91% were seen once. The CDR3 extends over 15 amino acids. Germline V CDR1 and CDR2: SNHLY, FYNNEI. Between the trimmed V and J ends, which lost 3 bases and 1 base, there was a span of 13 bases. As for this clone: Its antigen is currently unknown.

Study-level points and caveats: Distributed over spike, vaccine-associated CD4 TCRs predominated at 160-218 and 743-854. Repertoires in all cases were sampled only once the peak T cell response had passed.

The chain joins TRBV2 to TRBJ2-7; D is possibly TRBD1 or TRBD2 (5 bases each). The sequencing here drew on peripheral blood, taken on day 0 of AZD1222 vaccination. The receptor comes from an adult in good health. CDR3 coding DNA: TGTGCCAGCAGTGAGGGGGTGACGCCTTCCTACGAGCAGTACTTC. This sequence encodes CASSEGVTPSYEQYF.